This T cell receptor beta chain was captured in a study of T cell responses to AZD1222 COVID-19 vaccine. Study-level findings and limits: In a largely white British group with more females than males, clonal diversity was possibly underestimated.

The CDR3 consists of 13 residues. Germline CDR1 reads ENHRY; CDR2 reads SYGVKD. V was pared by 3 bases and J by 6 bases, with 11 bases between. In its sample, this clone was seen once. Its antigen remains unidentified. The data were produced by immunoSEQ multiplex PCR, yet TCRdb's version contains in-frame clones alone and is incomplete. Of 95,000 to 150,000 clones listed, around 86% are singletons. V usage is TRBV10-3 and J usage is TRBJ1-1, with TRBD1 as a possible D gene (6 bases). The sample consisted of peripheral blood, taken on day 0 of AZD1222 vaccination. The clonotype comes from an adult in good health. The CDR3 region is CAISEGQGPEAFF. The CDR3 DNA is TGTGCCATCAGTGAAGGGCAGGGGCCTGAAGCTTTCTTT.